This T cell receptor (beta chain) was sequenced in a study of Ad26.COV2.S vaccination and SARS-CoV-2 variants. Study observations and caveats: Estimates derived from TCR breadth and depth analyses may have underestimated total T cell responses. Substantial breadth was reportedly displayed by spike-specific CD8+ and CD4+ T cell responses after vaccination. Relative to placebo recipients, vaccine recipients exhibited elevated spike-specific TCR breadth. Vaccine and placebo recipients had similar non-spike TCR breadth.

V lost 6 bases and J lost 4, with 6 bases in between. The CDR3 spans 11 residues. CDR1 is KGHSH and CDR2 is LQKENI in the germline V gene. This clone was counted between two and nine times. Antigen: not known. Profiling relied on immunoSEQ multiplex PCR, and the TCRdb table lists in-frame clones only, not all of them. The sample shows 120,000 to 150,000 clones, roughly 85% of them seen only once. The sequenced sample was peripheral blood, obtained after recovery from COVID-19. The chain joins TRBV18 to TRBJ1-1, with D uncertain. This clonotype was obtained from a human donor who had recovered from COVID-19. The CDR3 bases are TGTGCCAGCTCCGCAAGCACTGAAGCTTTCTTT. It encodes CASSASTEAFF.